One and the same sample provided the 18 T cell receptor beta chains below, sequenced in a study of cytomegalovirus exposure and HLA in healthy donors. 60 Vbeta and 13 Jbeta primers were used in PCR. TCRdb's table, derived via immunoSEQ multiplex PCR, lists solely in-frame clones and lacks some. This sample carries some 130,000 clones, roughly four fifths of them seen once, and the ten largest clones take approximately 11%. The sequenced sample consisted of PBMCs. The receptors come from a male donor in good health and CMV-seropositive.

This clone was counted a few times. This chain joins TRBV30 and TRBJ2-1; TRBD2 is a possible D gene (5 bases). Germline V gene lookup returns CDR1 GTSNPN and CDR2 SVGIG (reference sequence). CDR3 length: 12 amino acids. Trimming shortened V by 0 bases and J by 8 bases, and 8 bases separated the two germline ends. CDR3 protein: CAWSVIGDEQFF. The CDR3, as DNA: TGTGCCTGGAGTGTAATCGGGGATGAGCAGTTCTTC.

The CDR3 region has the DNA TGTGCCAGCAGCATTAGCGGGAGGGCCTTCGATGAGCAGTTCTTC. This encodes CASSISGRAFDEQFF. The V call is TRBV7-2, the J call TRBJ2-1; 11 positions match TRBD2. The ends lost 5 bases at V and 8 bases at J; junction bases unmatched: 8. Germline V gives CDR1 SGHTA, CDR2 FQGNSA. The CDR3 totals 15 residues.

The chain links TRBV7-9 to TRBJ2-7; 15 nucleotides align to TRBD2. V lost 4 bases and J lost 5; bases outside the gene matches: 9. The germline gives CDR1 SEHNR, CDR2 FQNEAQ (reference sequence). The CDR3 spans 17 residues. CDR3 in amino acids: CASSWSGTSGRTHEQYF. In nucleotides, the CDR3 is TGTGCCAGCAGCTGGAGCGGGACTAGCGGGAGGACCCACGAGCAGTACTTC.

The V call is TRBV6-6, the J call TRBJ2-7, with 14 bases matching TRBD2. The length of the CDR3 is 14 residues. Germline V gene sequence: CDR1 MNHNY, CDR2 SVGAGI (reference sequence). Germline trimming cut 6 bases from V and 7 bases from J; bases unmatched to any gene: 5. The CDR3 region has the DNA TGTGCCAGCAGACCGGGACTAGCGGGAGTGGAGCAGTACTTC. It specifies CASRPGLAGVEQYF.

The gene calls are TRBV9 and TRBJ2-1, with unresolved D. The CDR3 is made up of 13 amino acids. The germline CDR1 and CDR2 sequences are SGDLS and YYNGEE. The V end was cut by 5 bases, the J end by 9 bases, with 15 bases between. The CDR3 sequence is CASSLNLEVEQFF. The CDR3 DNA is TGTGCCAGCAGTCTAAATTTAGAGGTTGAGCAGTTCTTC.

The genes are TRBV4-3 and TRBJ2-1; 9 nucleotides line up with TRBD1. Trimming removed 0 bases from V and 7 bases from J; junction bases left unmatched: 7. Germline V gene data show CDR1 as LGHNA and CDR2 as YSLEER. This CDR3 has 16 amino acids. CDR3 amino acids: CASSQDRGQGRNEQFF. CDR3 sequence (DNA): TGCGCCAGCAGCCAAGATAGGGGACAGGGTAGGAATGAGCAGTTCTTC.

This chain joins TRBV19 and TRBJ2-4; maybe TRBD1 (6 bases). The CDR3 has 13 amino acids. Germline loops: CDR1 LNHDA, CDR2 SQIVND (reference sequence). Trimming removed 2 bases from V and 9 bases from J, with 11 bases in between. The DNA for the CDR3 is TGTGCCAGTAGTATACAGGGGCCAGGCATTCAGTACTTC. Amino acid sequence: CASSIQGPGIQYF.

The genes are TRBV18 and TRBJ2-7; 8 positions match TRBD2. Per germline, CDR1 KGHSH and CDR2 LQKENI. The CDR3 is 16 amino acids. Losses at the gene ends were 3 bases for V and 0 bases for J; bases not matched to a gene: 7. CDR3 amino acids: CASSPPLLAASYEQYF. For the CDR3, the DNA is TGTGCCAGCTCACCCCCCTTACTAGCGGCCTCCTACGAGCAGTACTTC.

The chain couples TRBV7-9 to TRBJ2-3; tentatively, D is TRBD1 (5 bases). Trimming pared 4 bases from V and 0 bases from J, leaving 11 bases between. The CDR3 is 15 amino acids. CDR1 and CDR2 from the germline V gene are SEHNR and FQNEAQ (reference sequence). DNA of the CDR3: TGTGCCAGCAGCTCTCGACAGATGAGCACAGATACGCAGTATTTT. Translated, it gives CASSSRQMSTDTQYF.

This chain links TRBV7-2 with TRBJ2-5, with 9 bases identical to TRBD2. The CDR3 is 18 amino acids. Germline loops: CDR1 SGHTA, CDR2 FQGNSA. After removal of 7 bases from V and 3 bases from J, the junction contained 18 bases not matched to a gene. CDR3 sequence reads: CASTQRLAGQPGKETQYF. The CDR3 DNA sequence: TGTGCCAGCACCCAGCGGCTAGCGGGACAACCCGGTAAAGAGACCCAGTACTTC.

Here the CDR3 DNA reads TGTGCCAGTAGTATTACGAACACCGGGGAGCTGTTTTTT. Protein: CASSITNTGELFF. This chain connects TRBV19 to TRBJ2-2, with D hard to call. Trimming pared 3 bases from V and 0 bases from J, leaving 2 bases between. CDR1 and CDR2 (germline): LNHDA, SQIVND (reference sequence). The CDR3 extends over 13 amino acids.

This sequence joins TRBV10-3 and TRBJ2-7, with 8 bases matching TRBD2. CDR3 length equals 15 residues. The V segment lost 3 bases and the J segment 6 bases; nucleotides outside the gene matches: 10. The germline gives CDR1 ENHRY, CDR2 SYGVKD. The CDR3 region has the DNA TGTGCCATCAGTGATCGTGCGGGAGGAGGGGTCGAGCAGTACTTC. Amino acids: CAISDRAGGGVEQYF.

The V call is TRBV5-4, the J call TRBJ1-1; TRBD1 matches 9 bases. Trimming at V came to 3 bases and at J to 4 bases, leaving 7 bases not matched to a gene. This CDR3 has 15 residues. Germline lookup yields CDR1 SGHNT and CDR2 YYREEE (reference sequence). CDR3 in amino acids: CASSWPGQGGTEAFF. The CDR3, as DNA: TGTGCCAGCAGCTGGCCGGGACAGGGCGGCACTGAAGCTTTCTTT.

The J gene is TRBJ1-1, the V gene TRBV6-1, with D tentatively TRBD1 (6 bases). The V and J ends lost 5 bases and 2 bases respectively, with 12 bases between them. The CDR3 loop spans 14 amino acids. The V gene's germline CDR1 is MNHNS and CDR2 SASEGT. CDR3 nucleotide sequence: TGTGCCAGCAGTTTGACAGGCGATAACACTGAAGCTTTCTTT. Amino acids: CASSLTGDNTEAFF.

This sequence joins TRBV19 and TRBJ1-4; D perhaps matches TRBD1 (6 bases). The V end lost 8 bases, the J end lost 8 bases, and 21 bases lay between the germline ends. The germline V gene has CDR1 LNHDA and CDR2 SQIVND (reference sequence). The length of the CDR3 is 15 residues. The CDR3 sequence is CASGQGTPWAEKLFF. As DNA, the CDR3 is TGTGCCAGTGGCCAGGGGACACCGTGGGCAGAAAAACTGTTTTTT.

The chain links TRBV6-1 to TRBJ2-5, with 8 nucleotides matching TRBD1. The DNA matches TRBJ2-7 better at its end, which makes the J call doubtful. The CDR3 sequence is 15 residues long. Germline CDR1 reads MNHNS; CDR2 reads SASEGT. DNA for the CDR3: TGTGCCAGCAGTGAAGCGTGGACAGGGTTCTACGAGCAGTACTTC. Translation gives CASSEAWTGFYEQYF.

The rearrangement links TRBV27 to TRBJ2-1; no clear D. The V gene lost 0 bases and the J gene lost 6 bases, with 12 bases spanning the gap. Germline lookup yields CDR1 MNHEY and CDR2 SMNVEV (reference sequence). There are 15 residues in the CDR3. CDR3 sequence (DNA): TGTGCCAGCAGTTTATCCCCTTTCCCGGGCAATGAGCAGTTCTTC. Its protein product is CASSLSPFPGNEQFF.

The rearrangement links TRBV9 to TRBJ2-3; a possible D gene is TRBD2 (6 bases). This CDR3 is built from 15 residues. Germline loops: CDR1 SGDLS, CDR2 YYNGEE. V was clipped by 2 bases and J by 0 bases, with 10 bases between them. CDR3 protein: CASSVIGGSTDTQYF. DNA of the CDR3: TGTGCCAGCAGCGTGATCGGGGGTAGCACAGATACGCAGTATTTT.